This T cell receptor beta chain was captured in a study of technical replicates of blood from a few donors. This CDR3 is built from 17 residues. Assay: immunoSEQ multiplex PCR; the TCRdb copy retains only in-frame clones and omits some. The sample holds some 73,000 clones, 85% to 95% seen once. The sample was PBMCs. The rearrangement joins TRBV21-1 to TRBJ2-2; the D call of TRBD2 is as the table states it, not checked on the DNA. TRBV21-1 is classified as a pseudogene. The sequence derives from a human donor in good health. Some clones in this sample may be carry-over from other donors' samples. The CDR3 loop is CASSKADSGTTAGELFF. For the CDR3, the DNA is TGTGCCAGCAGCAAAGCGGATAGCGGGACGACAGCCGGGGAGCTGTTTTTT.